This T cell receptor (beta chain) was captured by sequencing in a study of T cell responses to AZD1222 COVID-19 vaccine (dated by TCRdb to the early 2020s). With respect to the entire study: AZD1222 recipients whose second dose came at about 4 weeks and those whose second dose came at about 12 weeks were combined into one group, since spike-specific TCR depth and breadth did not differ between the two schedules. TCR sequencing was performed for about 250 trial participants, of whom about 200 were given two doses of AZD1222 and 26 were given two doses of MenACWY control vaccine. Trial participants were enrolled by age into subgroups of 18-55, 56-69 and 70-plus years, and around 150, 29 and 61 TCR-sequenced participants, respectively, were included in these subgroups. The research as a whole found: Vaccine-associated CD4 TCRs spanned the whole spike protein, with dominant responses in regions 160-218 and 743-854. No day 14 peak-response samples were available, so repertoires were characterized only after the peak T cell response. Spike-specific TCR breadth and depth rose significantly after two AZD1222 doses compared with day 0 and with MenACWY recipients. Reportedly, almost half of the unique spike-specific TCRs recognized epitopes lying outside the regions that are mutated in the B.1.351 and B.1.1.7 variants. The 56-69-year group was small, and its depth increase did not reach significance, likely because of low power. Participants were mostly white British, with more females than males. The authors suggested clonal diversity may have been underestimated. Conclusions about previously exposed vaccinees are limited because only 5 or 6 AZD1222 recipients were SARS-CoV-2 seropositive at baseline.

The CDR3 regions of human TCRbeta chains were analyzed by immunosequencing. In the paper's pipeline: Repertoire TCRs were matched against a reference library of SARS-CoV-2-specific TCRs generated with the MIRA antigen-specificity platform. Breadth meant the fraction of unique TCRs that were SARS-CoV-2-associated, whereas depth meant the fraction of total T cells that were SARS-CoV-2-associated. Using the MIRA data, every spike-specific TCR was mapped to the spike region that the TCR reacted to and assigned to either a CD4 or a CD8 class. Log10-transformed breadth and depth values were compared by one-way ANOVA with Sidak's multiple comparisons tests. In TCRdb, the immuneACCESS table is reduced to in-frame sequences with V and J assigned. These tables do not hold every clone; where another copy was compared, an unresolved V gene accounts for under half, and the others remain unexplained. The V and J calls and clone size are taken from that table; D and trimming were inferred from the DNA. The sample data list under 150,000 clones, and over 80% of these were observed just once. The ten largest clones add up to under 1.2% of the sample.

The CDR3 goes from the cysteine to the phenylalanine over 16 residues. Only CDR3 DNA is held: 48 bases, read in frame from base 1. Based on the germline V gene, the CDR1 and CDR2 sequences are SGHRS and YFSETQ. V sheds 0 bases and J sheds 4 bases, leaving 15 bases between their ends. This specimen's time point label, interpreted: baseline before first vaccination. Vaccinee samples were obtained from the UK trials COV001 and COV002, which included a single-blind randomized controlled phase 2/3 trial of AZD1222 (ChAdOx1 nCoV-19) in healthy adults. For TCRbeta chain sequencing, PBMC samples from trial participants were taken at day 0 and at day 28 after the second dose. On this clone: Its antigen has not been determined. Per-base quality was not reported, and no clone a single base away is much larger than it.

The V gene is TRBV5-1 and the J gene is TRBJ2-3; the D gene cannot be named for sure. Sequences were derived from peripheral blood, sampled on day 0 of AZD1222 vaccination. The sequence derives from an adult in good health. The CDR3 in this case is CASSLALYSTADTQYF. The DNA is as follows: TGCGCCAGCAGCTTGGCCCTGTACTCGACGGCAGATACGCAGTATTTT. The CDR3, completed at both ends by the reference TRBV5-1 and TRBJ2-3 genes, gives the full variable domain KAGVTQTPRYLIKTRGQQVTLSCSPISGHRSVSWYQQTPGQGLQFLFEYFSETQRNKGNFPGRFSGRQFSNSRSEMNVSTLELGDSALYLCASSLALYSTADTQYFGPGTRLTVL.